The sequence of this TCR beta chain was determined in a study of CD8 T cells in ankylosing spondylitis. CDR1 and CDR2 from the germline V gene are KGHDR and SFDVKD. CDR3 length: 17 residues. V lost 0 bases to trimming and J lost 6 bases; unmatched junction nucleotides: 8. This clonotype occurred many times. Its target is not known. With molecular barcodes, quantitative 5'-RACE was used to make the TCR beta libraries. A single record per CDR3 protein comes from TCRdb applying MiXCR to the 5' RACE reads. The profile shows 200,000 or so distinct CDR3 sequences, 13% of them singletons. Study-level results: Disease-linked clones reportedly concentrated significantly in matched ankylosing spondylitis synovial fluid. Blood from ankylosing spondylitis patients appeared to carry a characteristic roughly eight-variant TCR beta motif.

The sequenced material came from blood, either unsorted or a sorted T cell fraction (not recorded which). V and J are TRBV24-1 and TRBJ2-1; TRBD2 agrees at 9 bases. The clonotype originates from a female donor with ankylosing spondylitis or in good health (not recorded which). CDR3 in amino acids: CATSDLPQAGGGNEQFF. CDR3 DNA: TGTGCCACCAGTGATTTGCCCCAAGCGGGAGGAGGCAATGAGCAGTTCTTC.